This T cell receptor beta chain was sequenced for a study of blood T cell repertoires in COVID-19. Overall study: Sites across the United States, Italy and Spain contributed samples from acute and convalescent COVID-19. T cells, B-cell-depleted T cells, or PBMCs provided the cDNA or gDNA that served as material.

V was clipped by 7 bases and J by 6 bases, with 7 bases between them. The CDR3 covers 10 residues. Germline CDR1 and CDR2: MNHEY and SVGAGI. As processed by the authors: Reference gene primer amplification in the assay estimated nucleated cell counts. The protocol was immunoSEQ multiplex PCR, while the TCRdb copy is restricted to in-frame clones and leaves out a portion. For V, J and clone size, that table is used; D and trimming come from the DNA. The sample carries about 260,000 clones, about 89% recorded once. The V call is TRBV6-5, the J call TRBJ2-7, with D possibly TRBD1 on 5 matching bases. This clonotype originated in a man aged 40-50 years who had recovered from COVID-19. Sequencing was performed on peripheral blood. CDR3 sequence: CASKGREQYF. The CDR3 nucleotides read TGTGCCAGCAAGGGGCGCGAGCAGTACTTC.